The rows below give T cell receptor beta chains drawn from one sample of a study of blood T cell repertoires in COVID-19. The data were produced by immunoSEQ multiplex PCR, yet TCRdb's version contains in-frame clones alone and is incomplete. The table lists 140,000 to 150,000 clones, about 87% of them singletons, with about 10% in the top ten. The source material was PBMCs or T cells enriched from blood (not recorded which). The receptor source for this set is a man aged 55 to 70 who had recovered from COVID-19. CDR3s include the opening cysteine and the closing phenylalanine or tryptophan. The D gene is left open where the match is weak. Expanded clones are given a class, and other clones once, few, many or no size at all.

TRBD1	NA	TRBV5-1	TRBJ1-1	CASSWGQGALGTEAFF	TGCGCCAGCAGCTGGGGACAGGGCGCGCTTGGCACTGAAGCTTTCTTT
TRBD2	NA	TRBV28	TRBJ2-2	CASTLGLAIPGELFF	TGTGCCAGCACCCTGGGACTAGCGATCCCCGGGGAGCTGTTTTTT
NA	NA	TRBV19	TRBJ2-7	CASSYRTSYEQYF	TGTGCCAGTAGTTACAGGACCTCCTACGAGCAGTACTTC
NA	NA	TRBV5-5	TRBJ2-7	CASSFLVESYEQYF	TGTGCCAGCAGCTTTCTGGTCGAGTCCTACGAGCAGTACTTC
TRBD1	NA	TRBV11-2	TRBJ1-2	CASSLRQGGGYTF	TGTGCCAGCAGCCTTCGACAGGGCGGGGGCTACACCTTC
NA	NA	TRBV2	TRBJ1-5	CASSESQGSRNQPQHF	TGTGCCAGCAGTGAAAGTCAGGGATCACGCAATCAGCCCCAGCATTTT
TRBD1	NA	TRBV29-1	TRBJ1-5	CSVSGTGDQPQHF	TGCAGCGTATCCGGGACAGGGGACCAGCCCCAGCATTTT
NA	NA	TRBV5-6	TRBJ2-7	CASSLSGLHYEQYF	TGTGCCAGCAGCTTGTCCGGTCTCCACTACGAGCAGTACTTC
NA	once	TRBV6-6	TRBJ2-2	CASSYGLINTGELFF	TGTGCCAGCAGTTACGGACTTATCAACACCGGGGAGCTGTTTTTT
TRBD1	NA	TRBV15	TRBJ1-5	CATSRDRASNQPQHF	TGTGCCACCAGCAGGGACAGGGCAAGCAATCAGCCCCAGCATTTT
NA	NA	TRBV5-4	TRBJ2-1	CASSSEGGTYNEQFF	TGTGCCAGCAGCTCGGAGGGAGGAACCTACAATGAGCAGTTCTTC
NA	NA	TRBV28	TRBJ1-2	CASSLGGAHNYGYTF	TGTGCCAGCAGTTTAGGGGGGGCCCATAACTATGGCTACACCTTC
TRBD1	NA	TRBV4-1	TRBJ1-6	CASSQPGTAEGAPLHF	TGCGCCAGCAGCCAACCTGGGACAGCCGAGGGGGCACCCCTCCACTTT
TRBD2	NA	TRBV13	TRBJ2-7	CASSLAQTRLAGFYEQYF	TGTGCCAGCAGCTTAGCCCAAACCAGGCTAGCGGGATTCTACGAGCAGTACTTC
TRBD2	NA	TRBV18	TRBJ2-3	CASSYLRTSGRALDTQYF	TGTGCCAGCTCATACCTACGGACTAGCGGGAGGGCCTTAGATACGCAGTATTTT
NA	NA	TRBV4-1	TRBJ1-2	CASSQGGGNYGYTF	TGCGCCAGCAGCCAAGGCGGGGGTAACTATGGCTACACCTTC
TRBD2	NA	TRBV15	TRBJ2-7	CATSRDPGTSGPRATYEQYF	TGTGCCACCAGCAGAGATCCTGGGACTAGCGGGCCAAGGGCTACCTACGAGCAGTACTTC
TRBD2	few	TRBV4-2	TRBJ2-5	CASSYGTSPETQYF	TGTGCCAGCAGCTATGGGACTAGCCCAGAGACCCAGTACTTC
TRBD2	NA	TRBV10-1	TRBJ2-5	CASSTSGRLEETQYF	TGCGCCAGCAGTACTAGCGGGAGGTTGGAAGAGACCCAGTACTTC
NA	once	TRBV6-5	TRBJ1-2	CASRTGPGGYGYTF	TGTGCCAGCAGAACAGGGCCGGGCGGCTATGGCTACACCTTC
NA	NA	TRBV7-8	TRBJ2-1	CASSLVRDNEQFF	TGTGCCAGCAGCTTAGTTAGAGACAATGAGCAGTTCTTC
TRBD2	NA	TRBV29-1	TRBJ2-7	CSVVLTSGYYEQYF	TGCAGCGTTGTATTAACTAGCGGTTACTACGAGCAGTACTTC
NA	NA	TRBV24-1	TRBJ2-2	CATSDLSQRPGELFF	TGTGCCACCAGTGATTTGAGCCAGCGCCCGGGGGAGCTGTTTTTT
NA	NA	TRBV6-4	TRBJ1-6	CASSEVSGSPLHF	TGTGCCAGCAGTGAAGTCTCCGGTTCACCCCTCCACTTT
NA	few	TRBV27	TRBJ1-6	CASSLSATRGRSPLHF	TGTGCCAGCAGTTTGTCGGCCACACGGGGTAGGTCACCCCTCCACTTT
NA	NA	TRBV19	TRBJ1-5	CASSPDRPGQPQHF	TGTGCCAGTAGTCCAGACAGGCCGGGGCAGCCCCAGCATTTT
TRBD1	NA	TRBV27	TRBJ1-2	CASSLTGSYGYTF	TGTGCCAGCAGTTTGACAGGGAGCTATGGCTACACCTTC
TRBD1	NA	TRBV5-1	TRBJ1-1	CASQGQGPGVRFTEAFF	TGCGCCAGCCAGGGACAGGGGCCCGGGGTGCGATTCACTGAAGCTTTCTTT
TRBD1	once	TRBV5-5	TRBJ2-7	CASSLELGTGAYEQYF	TGTGCCAGCAGCTTGGAACTAGGGACAGGCGCTTACGAGCAGTACTTC
NA	NA	TRBV4-1	TRBJ2-7	CASSHPGTRYYEQYF	TGCGCCAGCAGCCACCCTGGGACAAGATACTACGAGCAGTACTTC
NA	NA	TRBV9	TRBJ2-1	CASSAINEQFF	TGTGCCAGCAGCGCTATTAATGAGCAGTTCTTC
TRBD1	NA	TRBV29-1	TRBJ1-1	CSAAGQPNTEAFF	TGCAGCGCTGCGGGACAGCCGAACACTGAAGCTTTCTTT